The 8 T cell receptor beta chains below come from one sample, sequenced in a study of blood T cell repertoires in COVID-19. Clones were sequenced by immunoSEQ multiplex PCR, and TCRdb holds only the in-frame ones, with some missing. The table lists about 34,000 clones, 65% to 85% of them singletons. Sequenced input: peripheral blood. These receptors came from a man between 65 and 85 years old with COVID-19, enrolled during active disease.

The chain employs TRBV5-6 and TRBJ1-2, with 9 bases identical to TRBD1. The germline V gene encodes CDR1 SGHDT and CDR2 YYEEEE. The CDR3 consists of 17 residues. Trimming at V came to 4 bases and at J to 5 bases, leaving 15 bases not matched to a gene. This CDR3 is CASSPIGDRAYKYGYTF. The CDR3 DNA is TGTGCCAGCAGCCCTATTGGGGACAGGGCCTATAAGTATGGCTACACCTTC.

The chain uses TRBV4-1 and TRBJ1-5; D is uncertain. Germline assignment: CDR1 MGHRA and CDR2 YSYEKL. V was trimmed by 4 bases and J by 7 bases, leaving 14 bases between them. CDR3 size: 14 residues. CDR3 protein: CASSPDWAKQPQHF. CDR3 sequence (DNA): TGCGCCAGCAGCCCAGACTGGGCAAAACAGCCCCAGCATTTT.

This chain uses TRBV6-5 with TRBJ1-1; a possible D gene is TRBD1 (6 bases). The ends were cut back, 0 bases at V and 5 bases at J, with 13 bases in the middle. The CDR3 length is 15 residues. Germline V gene data show CDR1 as MNHEY and CDR2 as SVGAGI. The CDR3 DNA follows: TGTGCCAGCAGTTACTCCGACAGGTTAGGGACTGAAGCTTTCTTT. It encodes CASSYSDRLGTEAFF.

Relative to its sample, this clone is medium-sized. The rearrangement links TRBV5-4 to TRBJ2-7; 9 bases match TRBD2. With V trimmed by 4 bases and J by 3 bases, 11 bases remained unmatched. Germline V CDR1 and CDR2: SGHNT, YYREEE (reference sequence). The CDR3 has 16 amino acids. CDR3 amino acids: CASSEGWASGIYEQYF. CDR3 coding DNA: TGTGCCAGCAGCGAGGGCTGGGCTAGCGGGATCTACGAGCAGTACTTC.

The gene calls are TRBV11-2 and TRBJ1-2; D is possibly TRBD1 (5 bases). Germline V gives CDR1 SGHAT, CDR2 FQNNGV. The CDR3 spans 16 residues. V was pared by 4 bases and J by 5 bases, with 20 bases between. CDR3 protein: CASSSIGGGGLYGYTF. Here the CDR3 DNA reads TGTGCCAGCAGCTCCATTGGGGGGGGAGGCTTGTATGGCTACACCTTC.

The CDR3 loop reads CASSLVPSANNEQFF. The CDR3 DNA reads as TGTGCCAGCAGCTTAGTGCCTAGCGCGAACAATGAGCAGTTCTTC. The chain is built from TRBV7-2 and TRBJ2-1; a weak D match, TRBD2 (6 bases). The V end lost 1 base, the J end lost 5 bases, and 12 bases lay between the germline ends. The CDR3 consists of 15 residues. Germline values: CDR1 SGHTA, CDR2 FQGNSA.

The chain couples TRBV11-2 to TRBJ2-3; 13 bases fit TRBD2. V trimming: 5 bases; J trimming: 1 base; junction bases outside the gene matches: 3. Germline V gene lookup returns CDR1 SGHAT and CDR2 FQNNGV. There are 16 residues in the CDR3. The CDR3 DNA sequence: TGTGCCAGCAGCCCGGGGACTAGCGGGGGCACAGATACGCAGTATTTT. Amino acids: CASSPGTSGGTDTQYF.

The chain couples TRBV5-1 to TRBJ2-3; D not resolved. CDR1 is SGHRS, CDR2 YFSETQ, per germline. The CDR3 spans 14 residues. Between the trimmed V and J ends, which lost 2 bases and 1 base, there was a span of 8 bases. The CDR3 region has the DNA TGCGCCAGCAGCTTTTTACTGCGCACAGATACGCAGTATTTT. Its translation: CASSFLLRTDTQYF.